Below, one T cell receptor beta chain is given with its context. Antigen specificity is unknown. These data originate in a study of response to subunit inactivated influenza vaccine. Whole-study results and caveats: It was the authors' suggestion that each seasonal influenza vaccination recruits few new T cells.

The germline gives CDR1 DFQATT, CDR2 SNEGSKA (reference sequence). CDR3 size: 12 residues. V was pared by 5 bases and J by 5 bases, with 11 bases between. A single record per CDR3 protein comes from TCRdb applying MiXCR to the RT-PCR reads. The sample consists of 530,000 or so distinct CDR3 sequences, about 12% of them appearing once. The starting material was PBMCs from blood, obtained on the day of vaccination. The rearrangement joins TRBV20-1 to TRBJ2-3; D is unresolved. This clonotype originated in a man aged 45-60 years who received an inactivated influenza vaccine. Written as DNA, the CDR3 is TGCAGTGCTCCCCCCGTGGGAGATACGCAGTATTTT. Translation gives CSAPPVGDTQYF.